Listed here are 17 T cell receptor beta chains from one sample, sequenced in a study of T cell responses to AZD1222 COVID-19 vaccine. This table comes from immunoSEQ multiplex PCR, and its TCRdb copy is limited to in-frame clones, with some not included. The repertoire holds approximately 140,000 clones, with about 91% as singletons. This specimen was peripheral blood, taken on day 0 of AZD1222 vaccination. All receptors come from an adult in good health.

The V and J genes are TRBV29-1 and TRBJ2-1; the match to TRBD1 covers 7 bases. Germline V CDR1 and CDR2: SQVTM, ANQGSEA. This CDR3 contains 16 residues. The ends lost 1 base at V and 0 bases at J; junction bases unmatched: 6. The CDR3 DNA reads as TGCAGCGTTGAAGCGATCAGGGGGAGCTCCTACAATGAGCAGTTCTTC. Its protein is CSVEAIRGSSYNEQFF.

The chain is built from TRBV11-2 and TRBJ2-7, with D perhaps TRBD1 (6 bases). The CDR3 runs 15 residues. The germline V gene encodes CDR1 SGHAT and CDR2 FQNNGV. The V end was cut by 1 base, the J end by 2 bases, with 12 bases between. The DNA for the CDR3 is TGTGCCAGCAGCTTAGCCCAGGGGCCACCCTACGAGCAGTACTTC. Translated, it gives CASSLAQGPPYEQYF.

The rearrangement links TRBV18 to TRBJ1-6; the match to TRBD1 covers 11 bases. The CDR3 length is 15 residues. With 3 bases clipped from V and 7 bases from J, the junction kept 2 bases outside the gene matches. The germline V gene encodes CDR1 KGHSH and CDR2 LQKENI. DNA of the CDR3: TGTGCCAGCTCACCGGGACAGGGGGAAAATTCACCCCTCCACTTT. Its translation is CASSPGQGENSPLHF.

The chain combines TRBV7-6 with TRBJ1-6, with no clear D. CDR1 is SGHVS, CDR2 FNYEAQ, per germline. V was shortened by 5 bases and J by 0 bases, with 17 bases between the two germline ends. The CDR3 length is 18 residues. The CDR3 here is CASSTQIGSSSYNSPLHF. The CDR3 nucleotides read TGTGCCAGCAGCACCCAAATAGGGTCGAGCTCCTATAATTCACCCCTCCACTTT. Looking up the rest from reference TRBV7-6 and TRBJ1-6 gives the full variable domain: GAGVSQSPRYKVTKRGQDVALRCDPISGHVSLYWYRQALGQGPEFLTYFNYEAQQDKSGLPNDRFSAERPEGSISTLTIQRTEQRDSAMYRCASSTQIGSSSYNSPLHFGNGTRLTVT.

This rearrangement joins TRBV5-5 to TRBJ1-4, with TRBD1 matching 10 bases. Trimming removed 4 bases from V and 7 bases from J; junction bases left unmatched: 4. The CDR3 has 14 amino acids. The V gene's germline CDR1 is SGHKS and CDR2 YYEKEE (reference sequence). This CDR3 reads CASSPTGGIEKLFF. Written as DNA, the CDR3 is TGTGCCAGCAGCCCGACAGGGGGCATTGAAAAACTGTTTTTT. Complete variable domain (other parts from reference TRBV5-5 and TRBJ1-4): DAGVTQSPTHLIKTRGQQVTLRCSPISGHKSVSWYQQVLGQGPQFIFQYYEKEERGRGNFPDRFSARQFPNYSSELNVNALLLGDSALYLCASSPTGGIEKLFFGSGTQLSVL.

The V and J genes are TRBV19 and TRBJ2-2; perhaps TRBD1 as D (6 bases). CDR1 is LNHDA and CDR2 is SQIVND in the germline V gene (reference sequence). Trimming shortened V by 6 bases and J by 6 bases, and 8 bases separated the two germline ends. This CDR3 spans 12 amino acids. As DNA, the CDR3 is TGTGCCAGTAGAAAGGGGGCCGGGGAGCTGTTTTTT. Translating gives CASRKGAGELFF.

The rearrangement joins TRBV5-4 to TRBJ1-2; D uncertain. Trimming removed 2 bases at V and 4 bases at J, with 9 bases between. Germline CDR1 SGHNT, CDR2 YYREEE (reference sequence). This CDR3 contains 13 residues. The CDR3: CASSFSGSYGYTF. For the CDR3, the DNA is TGTGCCAGCAGCTTTTCGGGGAGCTATGGCTACACCTTC.

The gene calls are TRBV6-5 and TRBJ1-1, with TRBD1 as a possible D gene (6 bases). Germline CDR1 reads MNHEY; CDR2 reads SVGAGI. The CDR3 runs to 15 residues. The CDR3 loop is CAVGERGGASREAFF. CDR3 nucleotides: TGTGCTGTCGGGGAGCGAGGGGGAGCGAGCAGGGAAGCTTTCTTT.

The rearrangement links TRBV18 to TRBJ1-1, with D possibly being TRBD1 (6 bases). Germline V CDR1 and CDR2: KGHSH, LQKENI. V was trimmed by 5 bases and J by 1 base, leaving 14 bases between them. The CDR3 runs to 15 residues. The DNA for the CDR3 is TGTGCCAGCTCATCCTCGGGACATTGGAACACTGAAGCTTTCTTT. Translating gives CASSSSGHWNTEAFF.

This sequence joins TRBV28 and TRBJ1-5; 9 bases match TRBD1. The length of the CDR3 is 14 residues. Germline V CDR1 and CDR2: MDHEN, SYDVKM. J gave up 4 bases and V 5 bases, and 3 bases lay outside the gene matches. In DNA, the CDR3 is TGTGCCAGCAGTCGGGACAGGGCGAATCAGCCCCAGCATTTT. It encodes CASSRDRANQPQHF.

This chain uses TRBV29-1 with TRBJ1-2; no clear D. Germline CDR1 and CDR2: SQVTM and ANQGSEA. CDR3 length equals 12 residues. V lost 3 bases and J lost 4, with 9 bases in between. CDR3 sequence (DNA): TGCAGCGTTGACCCCGGGATCTATGGCTACACCTTC. It encodes CSVDPGIYGYTF.

The genes are TRBV27 and TRBJ2-7, with D possibly being TRBD1 (6 bases). This CDR3 is built from 16 residues. Germline values: CDR1 MNHEY, CDR2 SMNVEV (reference sequence). V was trimmed by 0 bases and J by 0 bases, leaving 12 bases between them. The CDR3 DNA follows: TGTGCCAGCAGTTTATCAGTAGGGGGATACTCCTACGAGCAGTACTTC. Protein sequence: CASSLSVGGYSYEQYF.

This chain links TRBV6-4 with TRBJ1-2, with D hard to call. CDR1 MRHNA and CDR2 SNTAGT come from the germline V gene. Trimming took 6 bases from V and 5 from J, leaving 13 bases between them. The CDR3 consists of 13 residues. This chain's CDR3 is CASRRGNRYGYTF. In DNA, the CDR3 is TGTGCCAGCAGGCGTGGGAATCGGTATGGCTACACCTTC.

The V and J genes are TRBV11-2 and TRBJ1-2; maybe TRBD1 (5 bases). The germline CDR1 and CDR2 sequences are SGHAT and FQNNGV. The CDR3 has 16 residues. Between the trimmed V and J ends, which lost 0 bases and 4 bases, there was a span of 15 bases. The CDR3 region has the DNA TGTGCCAGCAGCTTAGATCGGGGAGGGGCAGGCTATGGCTACACCTTC. Protein sequence: CASSLDRGGAGYGYTF.

The V and J genes are TRBV30 and TRBJ2-3, with TRBD2 identical over 7 bases. CDR1 is GTSNPN, CDR2 SVGIG, per germline (reference sequence). After removal of 8 bases from V and 4 bases from J, the junction contained 15 bases not matched to a gene. The CDR3 is made up of 15 amino acids. CDR3 amino acids: CAARRAGAGADTQYF. CDR3 nucleotide sequence: TGTGCCGCAAGACGGGCGGGAGCCGGGGCAGATACGCAGTATTTT.

The CDR3 spells CASSSDTYSGNTIYF. Here the CDR3 DNA reads TGTGCCAGCAGCTCCGACACTTACTCTGGAAACACCATATATTTT. The rearrangement links TRBV9 to TRBJ1-3, with D uncertain. Trimming stripped 4 bases from V and 0 bases from J, with 11 bases between. This CDR3 spans 15 amino acids. The germline gives CDR1 SGDLS, CDR2 YYNGEE. The full variable domain, rest sourced from reference TRBV9 and TRBJ1-3, is DSGVTQTPKHLITATGQRVTLRCSPRSGDLSVYWYQQSLDQGLQFLIQYYNGEERAKGNILERFSAQQFPDLHSELNLSSLELGDSALYFCASSSDTYSGNTIYFGEGSWLTVV.

The gene calls are TRBV29-1 and TRBJ1-1; maybe TRBD1 (5 bases). The CDR3 contains 14 residues. V was shortened by 6 bases and J by 2 bases, with 16 bases between the two germline ends. Germline lookup yields CDR1 SQVTM and CDR2 ANQGSEA. In DNA form, the CDR3 reads TGCAGCGTCAAGAGGGGCAGATCAAACACTGAAGCTTTCTTT. Translation gives CSVKRGRSNTEAFF.